One sample yielded the 30 T cell receptor beta chains listed below, sequenced in a study of cytomegalovirus exposure and HLA in healthy donors. PCR employed 60 Vbeta and 13 Jbeta primers. This table comes from immunoSEQ multiplex PCR, and its TCRdb copy is limited to in-frame clones, with some not included. The sample carries roughly 71,000 clones, roughly 80% recorded once. The specimen was PBMCs. Receptors were obtained from a girl aged 10 to 17 in good health and CMV-seropositive.

The rearrangement uses TRBV6-1 and TRBJ1-3; no reliable D call. V lost 4 bases and J lost 4, with 8 bases in between. The CDR3 totals 13 residues. CDR1 and CDR2 (germline): MNHNS, SASEGT. Here the CDR3 DNA reads TGTGCCAGCAGTGCCCAAGAGGGAAACACCATATATTTT. Translated: CASSAQEGNTIYF.

V is TRBV18 and J is TRBJ1-5, with D possibly TRBD1 on 5 matching bases. The CDR3 totals 14 residues. Germline CDR1 is KGHSH and CDR2 is LQKENI. V was cut by 2 bases and J by 1 base, with 6 bases left in between. The CDR3 loop reads CASSPGASNQPQHF. CDR3 DNA: TGTGCCAGCTCACCAGGGGCGAGCAATCAGCCCCAGCATTTT.

The chain joins TRBV6-6 to TRBJ1-4, with 7 bases that match TRBD1. This CDR3 is 14 amino acids long. Germline CDR1 and CDR2: MNHNY and SVGAGI (reference sequence). Losses at the gene ends were 6 bases for V and 5 bases for J; bases not matched to a gene: 6. CDR3 nucleotides: TGTGCCAGCAGGATAGACAGGGAAAATGAAAAACTGTTTTTT. Its translation: CASRIDRENEKLFF.

The V call is TRBV29-1, the J call TRBJ1-2, with unresolved D. The V and J ends lost 0 bases and 4 bases respectively, with 6 bases between them. Germline assignment: CDR1 SQVTM and CDR2 ANQGSEA. CDR3 size: 12 residues. CDR3 nucleotides: TGCAGCGTTGAAGATCCCTTCTATGGCTACACCTTC. Its protein product is CSVEDPFYGYTF. Together with reference TRBV29-1 and TRBJ1-2, the CDR3 gives the full variable domain: SAVISQKPSRDICQRGTSLTIQCQVDSQVTMMFWYRQQPGQSLTLIATANQGSEATYESGFVIDKFPISRPNLTFSTLTVSNMSPEDSSIYLCSVEDPFYGYTFGSGTRLTVV.

This clone was counted only a few times. The rearrangement joins TRBV5-1 to TRBJ2-7, with TRBD1 identical over 7 bases. Germline V gene lookup returns CDR1 SGHRS and CDR2 YFSETQ. V was pared by 5 bases and J by 3 bases, with 8 bases of the junction left unmatched. This CDR3 has 14 amino acids. The CDR3 is CASRPTGLVYEQYF. DNA of the CDR3: TGCGCCAGCAGACCGACAGGGTTGGTCTACGAGCAGTACTTC. Drawing the rest from reference TRBV5-1 and TRBJ2-7, the complete variable domain is KAGVTQTPRYLIKTRGQQVTLSCSPISGHRSVSWYQQTPGQGLQFLFEYFSETQRNKGNFPGRFSGRQFSNSRSEMNVSTLELGDSALYLCASRPTGLVYEQYFGPGTRLTVT.

This clone was recorded only once. The rearrangement uses TRBV5-1 and TRBJ2-1, with D possibly matching TRBD1 (6 bases). The CDR3 is 14 residues long. Germline CDR1 SGHRS, CDR2 YFSETQ. V lost 0 bases and J lost 8, with 12 bases in between. Written as DNA, the CDR3 is TGCGCCAGCAGCTTGGTGGGGGCGGAGGATGAGCAGTTCTTC. Translation gives CASSLVGAEDEQFF. Full variable domain (outside the CDR3, taken from reference TRBV5-1 and TRBJ2-1): KAGVTQTPRYLIKTRGQQVTLSCSPISGHRSVSWYQQTPGQGLQFLFEYFSETQRNKGNFPGRFSGRQFSNSRSEMNVSTLELGDSALYLCASSLVGAEDEQFFGPGTRLTVL.

The genes are TRBV28 and TRBJ1-2; TRBD1 agrees at 7 bases. The V gene's germline CDR1 is MDHEN and CDR2 SYDVKM. V shed 6 bases, J shed 5 bases, and the junction held 6 bases outside the gene matches. This CDR3 contains 13 residues. The CDR3 is CASRSGGRYGYTF. The CDR3 DNA reads TGTGCCAGCAGATCAGGGGGTAGATATGGCTACACCTTC.

This sequence joins TRBV21-1 and TRBJ2-7; the listed D gene, TRBD2, was not tested against the DNA. TRBV21-1 is deemed a pseudogene. This CDR3 is built from 16 residues. CDR3 sequence (DNA): TGTGCCAGCAAGCGGGCGAAAGGGGCCCCTTCCTACGAGCAGTACTTC. As protein: CASKRAKGAPSYEQYF.

The V gene is TRBV21-1, the J gene TRBJ1-1; TRBD1, as called in the table, went unchecked against the DNA. TRBV21-1 is labeled a pseudogene. The CDR3 runs 17 residues. The CDR3 sequence is CASSKRSGQGMNTEAFF. The CDR3 nucleotides are TGTGCCAGCAGCAAAAGGTCGGGACAGGGTATGAACACTGAAGCTTTCTTT.

This sequence joins TRBV30 and TRBJ1-5; unclear D gene. V was shortened by 3 bases and J by 4 bases, with 10 bases between the two germline ends. CDR1 and CDR2 from the germline V gene are GTSNPN and SVGIG (reference sequence). This CDR3 has 13 amino acids. The CDR3 loop reads CAWSLLWNQPQHF. CDR3 bases: TGTGCCTGGAGCCTACTATGGAATCAGCCCCAGCATTTT.

This clone was found a few times. The chain joins TRBV27 to TRBJ1-2; 8 bases agree with TRBD1. CDR1 and CDR2 (germline): MNHEY, SMNVEV (reference sequence). CDR3 size: 13 residues. The junction had 3 bases not matched to a gene; V was cut back by 2 bases and J by 7 bases. In nucleotides, the CDR3 is TGTGCCAGCAGTTTAGGACAGGGTGGTGGCTACACCTTC. Translation: CASSLGQGGGYTF.

This chain joins TRBV6-6 and TRBJ2-7; the D is unclear. Germline V lookup: CDR1 MNHNY, CDR2 SVGAGI (reference sequence). CDR3 length: 14 amino acids. Trimming left V 5 bases short and J 2 bases short, with 13 bases between. The chain's CDR3 is CASSQDLSAYEQYF. The CDR3 DNA sequence: TGTGCCAGCAGTCAAGACTTGTCAGCCTACGAGCAGTACTTC.

The chain uses TRBV28 and TRBJ2-3; the match to TRBD2 covers 7 bases. V shed 5 bases, J shed 6 bases, and the junction held 11 bases outside the gene matches. This CDR3 is built from 15 residues. CDR1 and CDR2 (germline): MDHEN, SYDVKM. CDR3: CASSAGDLSPDTQYF. The DNA for the CDR3 is TGTGCCAGCAGTGCGGGGGACCTCTCCCCGGATACGCAGTATTTT.

The chain employs TRBV6-5 and TRBJ2-5; 10 bases agree with TRBD2. Trimming removed 9 bases from V and 1 base from J; junction bases left unmatched: 8. This CDR3 has 15 amino acids. Germline V gene lookup returns CDR1 MNHEY and CDR2 SVGAGI. This CDR3 reads CASTIAGGIQETQYF. DNA for the CDR3: TGTGCCAGTACAATAGCGGGGGGCATCCAAGAGACCCAGTACTTC.

The chain is built from TRBV10-3 and TRBJ1-6; 7 bases match TRBD1. V lost 6 bases to trimming and J lost 7 bases; unmatched junction nucleotides: 6. The CDR3 runs to 14 residues. Germline CDR1 reads ENHRY; CDR2 reads SYGVKD. CDR3 region: CAIRRTGENSPLHF. In DNA, the CDR3 is TGTGCCATCAGACGGACAGGCGAGAATTCACCCCTCCACTTT.

This rearrangement joins TRBV10-3 to TRBJ1-1; 7 nucleotides agree with TRBD1. The CDR3 loop spans 18 amino acids. The V gene end was trimmed by 2 bases and the J gene end by 6 bases; junction bases not matched to a gene: 18. The germline CDR1 and CDR2 sequences are ENHRY and SYGVKD. The CDR3 loop is CAISEGTPYSDRAAEAFF. The DNA for the CDR3 is TGTGCCATCAGTGAGGGGACTCCTTATTCCGACAGGGCGGCTGAAGCTTTCTTT.

The genes are TRBV4-1 and TRBJ2-3; D may be TRBD2 (5 bases). V lost 2 bases and J lost 6, with 18 bases in between. The CDR3 runs 16 residues. Germline-derived CDR1 and CDR2 are MGHRA and YSYEKL. The CDR3 DNA follows: TGCGCCAGCAGCCAACCCTGGCGGGCACTAAGTGATACGCAGTATTTT. This sequence encodes CASSQPWRALSDTQYF.

The chain couples TRBV18 to TRBJ1-2; 7 bases are shared with TRBD1. V dropped 3 bases and J dropped 4; count of bases not matched to a gene: 29. The germline CDR1 and CDR2 sequences are KGHSH and LQKENI. CDR3 length equals 22 residues. CDR3 region: CASSPRGEGALGAWDSLYGYTF. Here the CDR3 DNA reads TGTGCCAGCTCACCCCGAGGAGAGGGGGCCCTGGGAGCGTGGGACAGCCTCTATGGCTACACCTTC.

The chain is built from TRBV5-1 and TRBJ2-1; the match to TRBD1 covers 9 bases. The junction had 4 bases not matched to a gene; V was cut back by 4 bases and J by 8 bases. Germline V gives CDR1 SGHRS, CDR2 YFSETQ. The length of the CDR3 is 13 residues. The CDR3 sequence: CASSLRTGDEQFF. DNA of the CDR3: TGCGCCAGCAGCCTAAGGACAGGGGATGAGCAGTTCTTC.

This clone was recorded once. V and J are TRBV5-1 and TRBJ2-1, with TRBD2 matching 7 bases. Germline trimming cut 0 bases from V and 9 bases from J; bases unmatched to any gene: 12. Per the germline V gene, CDR1 is SGHRS and CDR2 is YFSETQ. The CDR3 is made up of 16 amino acids. The CDR3 sequence is CASSLGFRRERVEQFF. CDR3 DNA sequence: TGCGCCAGCAGCTTGGGATTTCGGCGGGAGAGGGTTGAGCAGTTCTTC.

The chain employs TRBV5-1 and TRBJ2-7, with 9 bases that match TRBD1. The CDR3 spans 15 residues. CDR1 is SGHRS and CDR2 is YFSETQ in the germline V gene. V gave up 0 bases and J gave up 2 bases; unmatched junction bases: 3. The CDR3 is CASSLEGTGTYEQYF. The CDR3 DNA reads TGCGCCAGCAGCTTGGAGGGGACAGGGACCTACGAGCAGTACTTC. Full variable domain (missing parts from reference TRBV5-1 and TRBJ2-7): KAGVTQTPRYLIKTRGQQVTLSCSPISGHRSVSWYQQTPGQGLQFLFEYFSETQRNKGNFPGRFSGRQFSNSRSEMNVSTLELGDSALYLCASSLEGTGTYEQYFGPGTRLTVT.

The chain employs TRBV13 and TRBJ2-3, with a possible D match to TRBD2 (7 bases). The CDR3 runs 15 residues. V dropped 1 base and J dropped 3 bases, with 11 bases sitting between them. CDR1 PRHDT and CDR2 FYEKMQ come from the germline V gene (reference sequence). Written as DNA, the CDR3 is TGTGCCAGCAGCTTAGTCGGGGGGACAACAGATACGCAGTATTTT. Encoded protein: CASSLVGGTTDTQYF.

This chain connects TRBV6-1 to TRBJ1-1, with no clear D. V dropped 5 bases and J dropped 6 bases, with 16 bases sitting between them. The CDR3 covers 14 residues. CDR1 and CDR2 (germline): MNHNS, SASEGT. CDR3 coding DNA: TGTGCCAGCAGTTATCATTCACGGTCGTCTGAAGCTTTCTTT. This sequence encodes CASSYHSRSSEAFF.

The chain recombines TRBV2 with TRBJ1-1; D call uncertain. From germline, CDR1 is SNHLY and CDR2 FYNNEI. The V end was cut by 4 bases, the J end by 6 bases, with 9 bases between. The CDR3 extends over 12 amino acids. The CDR3 loop reads CASSGFAPEAFF. The CDR3 DNA reads as TGTGCCAGCAGTGGGTTTGCGCCTGAAGCTTTCTTT.

V and J are TRBV11-2 and TRBJ2-7, with D maybe TRBD1 (7 bases). The CDR3 length is 16 residues. V lost 1 base to trimming and J lost 3 bases, with 16 bases between them. Germline V gene lookup returns CDR1 SGHAT and CDR2 FQNNGV. The CDR3: CASSLVPGTAGYEQYF. CDR3 sequence (DNA): TGTGCCAGCAGCTTAGTCCCCGGGACAGCGGGCTACGAGCAGTACTTC.

V and J are TRBV7-6 and TRBJ2-7; 9 bases line up with TRBD1. This CDR3 spans 14 amino acids. Per germline, CDR1 SGHVS and CDR2 FNYEAQ. The V segment lost 5 bases and the J segment 4 bases; nucleotides outside the gene matches: 6. The CDR3 DNA sequence: TGTGCCAGCAGCCAGGGACAGGGTGGTTACGAGCAGTACTTC. Translation gives CASSQGQGGYEQYF.

The V gene is TRBV7-2, the J gene TRBJ1-2, with 9 bases aligning to TRBD1. Germline loops: CDR1 SGHTA, CDR2 FQGNSA. The CDR3 totals 14 residues. After removal of 4 bases from V and 6 bases from J, the junction contained 6 bases not matched to a gene. CDR3 protein: CASSSGTGWDGYTF. CDR3 bases: TGTGCCAGCAGCTCCGGGACAGGGTGGGATGGCTACACCTTC.

This chain links TRBV7-2 with TRBJ2-3, with a tentative D call TRBD1 (5 bases). The V end was cut by 4 bases, the J end by 3 bases, with 11 bases between. The CDR3 is made up of 14 amino acids. Germline CDR1 SGHTA, CDR2 FQGNSA. This CDR3 is CASSSRSGTDTQYF. The CDR3 DNA follows: TGTGCCAGCAGCTCAAGATCAGGGACAGATACGCAGTATTTT.

The rearrangement links TRBV7-2 to TRBJ2-3; tentative D call: TRBD2 (5 bases). The V gene lost 5 bases and the J gene lost 3 bases, with 12 bases spanning the gap. The germline gives CDR1 SGHTA, CDR2 FQGNSA. CDR3 length equals 14 residues. The CDR3 region is CASSLDSRTDTQYF. CDR3 nucleotides: TGTGCCAGCAGCCTGGACTCGCGAACAGATACGCAGTATTTT.

This clone was counted only a few times. The V and J genes are TRBV5-4 and TRBJ2-7, with 9 bases matching TRBD2. J lost 2 bases, V lost 0 bases, and 12 bases had no gene match. Germline-derived CDR1 and CDR2 are SGHNT and YYREEE (reference sequence). This CDR3 spans 18 amino acids. CDR3 in amino acids: CASSLGPLAGVTPYEQYF. CDR3 nucleotides: TGTGCCAGCAGCTTGGGACCTTTAGCGGGGGTGACTCCCTACGAGCAGTACTTC.